There are a few counts of the clone carrying this T cell receptor beta chain. Its antigen is undetermined. MiXCR, run by TCRdb on the 5' RACE reads, gives a single entry per CDR3 protein. Of around 400,000 distinct CDR3 sequences in the sample, less than 25% were seen once. Germline CDR1 is MGHRA and CDR2 is YSYEKL. Trimming removed 4 bases at V and 1 base at J, with 10 bases between. The CDR3 contains 14 residues. The record originates from a study of T-cell memory formation after mild COVID-19. Study results and caveats: Contracting CD4+ clones sat mainly in CM and EM; CD8+ in EMRA.

The sequence was obtained from an adult woman who had mild COVID-19 (a few samples of this study predate the infection). Cell type and time point are not known. The chain couples TRBV4-1 to TRBJ1-1; no clear D gene. Sequencing input: PBMCs or a T cell subset sorted from them (not recorded which). The CDR3 DNA is TGCGCCAGCAGCCGACCACAGCAGAACACTGAAGCTTTCTTT. As protein: CASSRPQQNTEAFF.